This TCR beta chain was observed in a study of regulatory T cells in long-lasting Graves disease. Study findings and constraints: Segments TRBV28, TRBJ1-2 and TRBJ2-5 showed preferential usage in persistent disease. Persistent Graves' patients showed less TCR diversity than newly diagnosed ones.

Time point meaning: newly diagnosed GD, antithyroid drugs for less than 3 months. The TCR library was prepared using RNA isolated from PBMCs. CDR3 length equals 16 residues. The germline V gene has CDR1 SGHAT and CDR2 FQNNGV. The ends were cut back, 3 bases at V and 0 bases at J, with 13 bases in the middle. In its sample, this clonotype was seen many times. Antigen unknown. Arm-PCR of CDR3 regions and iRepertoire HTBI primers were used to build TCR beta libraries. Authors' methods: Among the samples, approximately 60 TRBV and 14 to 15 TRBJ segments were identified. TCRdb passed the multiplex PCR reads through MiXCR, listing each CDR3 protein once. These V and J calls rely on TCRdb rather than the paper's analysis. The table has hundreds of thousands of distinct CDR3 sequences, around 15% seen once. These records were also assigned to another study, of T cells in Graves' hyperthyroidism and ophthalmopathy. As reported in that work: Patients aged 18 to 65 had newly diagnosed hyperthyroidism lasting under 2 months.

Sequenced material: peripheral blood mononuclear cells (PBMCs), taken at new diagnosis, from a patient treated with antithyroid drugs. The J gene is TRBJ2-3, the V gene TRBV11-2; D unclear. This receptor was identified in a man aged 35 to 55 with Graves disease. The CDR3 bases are TGTGCCAGCAGCTTGGGAATCTCTGCTAGCACAGATACGCAGTATTTT. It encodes CASSLGISASTDTQYF.